This T cell receptor (beta chain) was profiled in a study of identifying expanded T cells in peripheral blood. Some clones are missing from TCRdb's copy, which holds only in-frame ones; the method was immunoSEQ multiplex PCR. The sample has approximately 79,000 clones, approximately 87% seen once. A word on this clone: What it recognizes is unknown.

Healthy donors had no documented immune events, such as infections, while sampled. Study-level findings and limits: Across healthy donors, higher total template counts meant significantly greater approximately two-week count variance. Approximately 1.2 clones differed between technical replicates, versus approximately 16 and 20 over time.

The CDR3 loop spans 16 amino acids. The germline V gene has CDR1 LGHNA and CDR2 YSLEER. The V end lost 0 bases, the J end lost 3 bases, and 15 bases lay between the germline ends. The chain joins TRBV4-3 to TRBJ2-7, with a weak D call TRBD2 (5 bases). This TCR was sampled from a person aged 18-69 years in good health. The specimen was blood. CDR3 nucleotides: TGCGCCAGCAGCCAAGAGTACGGGATATCCAACTACGAGCAGTACTTC. Its protein product is CASSQEYGISNYEQYF.